This T cell receptor (beta chain) was captured in a study of blood T cell repertoires in COVID-19. Here immunoSEQ multiplex PCR was the method, and the copy in TCRdb shows in-frame clones only, minus some. The repertoire consists of approximately 130,000 clones, with about 86% occurring once and the leading ten covering about a sixth. This CDR3 has 14 residues. After removal of 5 bases from V and 4 bases from J, the junction contained 7 bases not matched to a gene. The germline V gene encodes CDR1 MNHEY and CDR2 SVGAGI. The sequencing sample was made of peripheral blood. The TCR sequence derives from a woman between 50 and 59 years old who had recovered from COVID-19. The chain carries TRBV6-5 and TRBJ2-5; 7 positions agree with TRBD1. CDR3 coding DNA: TGTGCCAGCAGTCATGACAGGGTCCGAGAGACCCAGTACTTC. Protein sequence: CASSHDRVRETQYF.